The 19 T cell receptor beta chains presented below share a single source sample, sequenced in a study of neurological immune-mediated disorders. This sample's time point: longitudinal time-point 1 (baseline). TCRdb redid the calling of the 5' RACE reads with MiXCR, one entry per CDR3 protein. The sample lists 71,000 or so distinct CDR3 sequences; roughly 15% were seen once. Sequenced material: PBMCs. All receptors come from a female donor with HTLV-1-associated myelopathy (HAM/TSP).

Many counts were recorded for this clonotype. This chain uses TRBV24-1 with TRBJ2-3; D ambiguous. Germline CDR1 KGHDR, CDR2 SFDVKD. V gave up 3 bases and J gave up 4 bases, with 10 bases separating them. The CDR3 is made up of 14 amino acids. The CDR3 DNA follows: TGTGCCACCAGTGATCGTTACGAGTCAGATACGCAGTATTTT. Protein: CATSDRYESDTQYF.

In this sample, this clonotype turned up many times. The J gene is TRBJ2-7, the V gene TRBV5-6; 7 nucleotides line up with TRBD1. This CDR3 has 14 amino acids. The germline V gene encodes CDR1 SGHDT and CDR2 YYEEEE. With 4 bases clipped from V and 4 bases from J, the junction kept 8 bases outside the gene matches. CDR3 coding DNA: TGTGCCAGCAGCAACCGGGACAGAACTTACGAGCAGTACTTC. This gives the protein CASSNRDRTYEQYF.

The count of this clonotype is one. One end of the junction does not line up with germline, which may come from a read error. The J gene is TRBJ2-3, the V gene TRBV6-1; no clear D. The germline V gene encodes CDR1 MNHNS and CDR2 SASEGT. The CDR3 consists of 13 residues. CDR3 sequence reads: CASRISGTDTQYF. In nucleotides, the CDR3 is TGTGCCAGCAGGATATCGGGCACAGATACTCAGTATTTT.

The sample holds many counts of this clonotype. The rearrangement uses TRBV29-1 and TRBJ2-7, with a weak D call TRBD2 (6 bases). The V and J ends lost 3 bases and 3 bases respectively, with 9 bases between them. CDR1 and CDR2 (germline): SQVTM, ANQGSEA. This CDR3 is 12 amino acids long. CDR3 sequence (DNA): TGCAGCGTTGAGGAGGGTAGCTACGAGCAGTACTTC. Translated: CSVEEGSYEQYF.

This clonotype was counted ten times or more. The genes are TRBV28 and TRBJ2-3; D is possibly TRBD2 (6 bases). The CDR3 is made up of 14 amino acids. Trimming pared 2 bases from V and 4 bases from J, leaving 10 bases between. CDR1 MDHEN and CDR2 SYDVKM come from the germline V gene. The CDR3, as DNA: TGTGCCAGCAGTTTAGATCCTAGCGCAGATACGCAGTATTTT. Protein product: CASSLDPSADTQYF.

V is TRBV20-1 and J is TRBJ2-1, with 8 bases fitting TRBD1. V lost 1 base, J lost 5 bases, and 19 bases stayed unmatched. Germline loops: CDR1 DFQATT, CDR2 SNEGSKA (reference sequence). The CDR3 spans 19 residues. CDR3 loop: CSARALTPPTGGLDNEQFF. As DNA, the CDR3 is TGCAGTGCTAGAGCTTTAACCCCCCCTACAGGGGGACTTGACAATGAGCAGTTCTTC.

Many counts were recorded for this clonotype. The rearrangement links TRBV10-3 to TRBJ2-3; weak D call: TRBD2 (7 bases). Germline loops: CDR1 ENHRY, CDR2 SYGVKD. This CDR3 has 14 residues. The V gene lost 11 bases and the J gene lost 3 bases, with 18 bases spanning the gap. CDR3 loop: CAAGGGALTDTQYF. DNA for the CDR3: TGTGCCGCTGGGGGGGGCGCATTGACAGATACGCAGTATTTT.

Many counts were recorded for this clonotype. This chain joins TRBV5-1 and TRBJ1-3; perhaps TRBD1 as D (5 bases). This CDR3 comprises 14 residues. Germline V CDR1 and CDR2: SGHRS, YFSETQ. V was pared by 0 bases and J by 4 bases, with 8 bases between. The CDR3 nucleotides read TGCGCCAGCAGCTTGGCTTCAGGGGGAAACACCATATATTTT. This sequence encodes CASSLASGGNTIYF.

V and J are TRBV25-1 and TRBJ2-5; 12 nucleotides align to TRBD1. V shed 6 bases, J shed 1 base, and the junction held 9 bases outside the gene matches. Germline CDR1 and CDR2: MGHDK and SYGVNS. There are 17 residues in the CDR3. The CDR3, as DNA: TGTGCCAGCAGACCCCCCCCGGGACAGGGGGCCCAAGAGACCCAGTACTTC. It codes for CASRPPPGQGAQETQYF. The full variable domain, completed using reference TRBV25-1 and TRBJ2-5, is EADIYQTPRYLVIGTGKKITLECSQTMGHDKMYWYQQDPGMELHLIHYSYGVNSTEKGDLSSESTVSRIRTEHFPLTLESARPSHTSQYLCASRPPPGQGAQETQYFGPGTRLLVL.

At least ten counts were recorded for this clonotype. The chain uses TRBV5-1 and TRBJ1-2; no definite D call. CDR1 and CDR2 from the germline V gene are SGHRS and YFSETQ. Between the trimmed V and J ends, which lost 3 bases and 4 bases, there was a span of 7 bases. CDR3 length: 12 residues. Here the CDR3 reads CASSSMTYGYTF. The CDR3 DNA sequence: TGCGCCAGCAGCTCCATGACCTATGGCTACACCTTC.

This clonotype was counted many times. CDR3 amino acids: CASSLKWTGKGETQYF. The CDR3 DNA is TGTGCCAGCAGCTTGAAATGGACTGGGAAAGGGGAGACCCAGTACTTC. The chain is built from TRBV7-2 and TRBJ2-5; maybe TRBD2 (5 bases). The CDR3 extends over 16 amino acids. Germline V gene data show CDR1 as SGHTA and CDR2 as FQGNSA. Trimming stripped 3 bases from V and 5 bases from J, with 19 bases between.

This clonotype was seen ten or more times. The V and J genes are TRBV4-1 and TRBJ2-1; D is uncertain. The germline V gene encodes CDR1 MGHRA and CDR2 YSYEKL. This CDR3 is built from 17 residues. V was pared by 1 base and J by 1 base, with 14 bases between. The CDR3, as DNA: TGCGCCAGCAGCCAAGTGGTAGGATTGGGGTCCTACAATGAGCAGTTCTTC. This gives the protein CASSQVVGLGSYNEQFF.

At least ten counts were recorded for this clonotype. The chain uses TRBV28 and TRBJ2-3; D possibly corresponds to TRBD2 (5 bases). The CDR3 has 11 residues. The germline V gene has CDR1 MDHEN and CDR2 SYDVKM. Trimming shortened V by 4 bases and J by 8 bases, and 7 bases separated the two germline ends. The DNA for the CDR3 is TGTGCCAGCAGTTACGCGGGTACGCAGTATTTT. This codes for CASSYAGTQYF.

The table lists this clonotype with many counts. The V call is TRBV20-1, the J call TRBJ2-6, with D perhaps being TRBD1 or TRBD2 (5 bases each). Trimming cost V 7 bases and J 0 bases, with 19 bases left between them. In germline, CDR1 is DFQATT, CDR2 SNEGSKA (reference sequence). The CDR3 is made up of 17 amino acids. The CDR3 DNA reads as TGCAGTGTTATAGGAAGGGACGGACGCTCTGGGGCCAACGTCCTGACTTTC. The encoded protein is CSVIGRDGRSGANVLTF.

This clonotype was counted many times. The rearrangement links TRBV7-2 to TRBJ2-2, with D uncertain. The CDR3 runs 15 residues. Looked up from germline, CDR1 is SGHTA and CDR2 is FQGNSA. Trimming removed 3 bases from V and 1 base from J, with 9 bases in between. In nucleotides, the CDR3 is TGTGCCAGCAGCTTGGCCAGGCTGAACACCGGGGAGCTGTTTTTT. Protein: CASSLARLNTGELFF.

This clonotype was recorded at least ten times. The V and J genes are TRBV28 and TRBJ2-7; D is possibly TRBD1 (6 bases). Germline CDR1 and CDR2: MDHEN and SYDVKM. V lost 6 bases, J lost 1 base, and 13 bases lay in between. The CDR3 runs to 14 residues. CDR3 residues: CASRPDRPSYEQYF. The CDR3 DNA sequence: TGTGCCAGCAGACCCGACAGGCCGTCCTACGAGCAGTACTTC.

A remark on this clonotype: The junction departs from the called germline gene at one end, perhaps through a read error. The V and J genes are TRBV5-1 and TRBJ2-3; D possibly corresponds to TRBD2 (6 bases). Germline CDR1 SGHRS, CDR2 YFSETQ. The CDR3 contains 15 residues. The CDR3 DNA follows: TGCACCAGCTCACTAAGCGGGTACTATACAGATACGCAGTATTTT. It yields the protein CTSSLSGYYTDTQYF.

This clonotype was seen ten or more times. V and J are TRBV5-1 and TRBJ2-7, with D unresolved. The germline gives CDR1 SGHRS, CDR2 YFSETQ. The CDR3 is made up of 13 amino acids. V dropped 4 bases and J dropped 7 bases, with 15 bases sitting between them. The CDR3 sequence is CASSPGPLGEQYF. The DNA for the CDR3 is TGCGCCAGCAGCCCCGGACCCCTTGGGGAGCAGTACTTC. The variable domain in full, completed from reference TRBV5-1 and TRBJ2-7, reads KAGVTQTPRYLIKTRGQQVTLSCSPISGHRSVSWYQQTPGQGLQFLFEYFSETQRNKGNFPGRFSGRQFSNSRSEMNVSTLELGDSALYLCASSPGPLGEQYFGPGTRLTVT.

This clonotype was found many times. The chain couples TRBV7-2 to TRBJ1-2, with 9 nucleotides matching TRBD1. Trimming took 5 bases from V and 6 from J; bases not matched to a gene: 4. Germline CDR1 is SGHTA and CDR2 is FQGNSA. The CDR3 is made up of 13 amino acids. CDR3 DNA sequence: TGTGCCAGCAGCCAGAACAGGGGGCATGGCTACACCTTC. It codes for CASSQNRGHGYTF.